This entry features one TCR beta chain sequence. Germline V gene data show CDR1 as MNHNS and CDR2 as SASEGT. Trimming removed 5 bases from V and 4 bases from J; junction bases left unmatched: 7. The CDR3 consists of 15 residues. This sample was included in a study of cytomegalovirus exposure and HLA in healthy donors. PCR primers comprised 60 Vbeta and 13 Jbeta primers. Data came from immunoSEQ multiplex PCR; TCRdb stores just in-frame clones and leaves some out. This table holds approximately 100,000 clones, 71% found once. Sequenced material: PBMCs. The receptor was derived from a female donor in good health and CMV-seronegative. The chain couples TRBV6-1 to TRBJ2-3, with TRBD2 identical over 9 bases. CDR3 amino acids: CASSPRTSASDTQYF. The CDR3 region has the DNA TGTGCCAGCAGTCCCCGGACTAGCGCATCAGATACGCAGTATTTT.